A selection of T cell receptor beta chains follows, all from one sample in a study of beta chain features in type 1 diabetes. The method was immunoSEQ multiplex PCR; TCRdb's version includes in-frame clones alone and lacks a portion of them. Among some 700,000 clones, over 10% were seen once, and the ten largest hold approximately 0.02%. What was sequenced was naive CD4+ T cells from blood. The receptors stem from a man aged 18 to 35 with type 1 diabetes. Both conserved end residues are part of each CDR3. A D gene is named only where the DNA matches it firmly. Not all rows give a size; the values are once, few, many and, for expanded clones, a class.

clone size: NA; J gene: TRBJ1-5; D gene: NA; V gene: TRBV9; CDR3 protein: CASSETHIVTGDQPQHF; CDR3 DNA: TGTGCCAGCAGCGAGACCCACATCGTGACAGGAGATCAGCCCCAGCATTTT
clone size: few; J gene: TRBJ1-2; D gene: NA; V gene: TRBV7-6; CDR3 protein: CASSLANDRNYGYTF; CDR3 DNA: TGTGCCAGCAGCTTAGCTAACGACAGAAACTATGGCTACACCTTC
clone size: few; J gene: TRBJ2-3; D gene: TRBD2; V gene: TRBV7-3; CDR3 protein: CASSFSGGDTDTQYF; CDR3 DNA: TGTGCCAGCAGCTTTAGCGGGGGAGACACAGATACGCAGTATTTT
clone size: few; J gene: TRBJ2-7; D gene: TRBD1; V gene: TRBV5-4; CDR3 protein: CASSTAGTGSHEQYF; CDR3 DNA: TGTGCCAGCAGCACCGCCGGGACAGGGTCGCACGAGCAGTACTTC
clone size: few; J gene: TRBJ2-3; D gene: NA; V gene: TRBV30; CDR3 protein: CAWSGPRADTQYF; CDR3 DNA: TGTGCCTGGAGTGGGCCACGGGCCGATACGCAGTATTTT
clone size: NA; J gene: TRBJ1-4; D gene: TRBD1; V gene: TRBV30; CDR3 protein: CAWIETGGSEKLFF; CDR3 DNA: TGTGCCTGGATAGAGACAGGGGGCTCAGAAAAACTGTTTTTT
clone size: NA; J gene: TRBJ2-3; D gene: TRBD2; V gene: TRBV7-2; CDR3 protein: CASSLGLAGPWDTQYF; CDR3 DNA: TGTGCCAGCAGCCTGGGACTAGCGGGCCCTTGGGATACGCAGTATTTT
clone size: NA; J gene: TRBJ2-3; D gene: TRBD2; V gene: TRBV7-3; CDR3 protein: CASSFRLASDTQYF; CDR3 DNA: TGTGCCAGCAGCTTTAGACTAGCATCGGATACGCAGTATTTT
clone size: few; J gene: TRBJ2-7; D gene: NA; V gene: TRBV19; CDR3 protein: CASSTLYEQYF; CDR3 DNA: TGTGCCAGTAGTACCCTCTACGAGCAGTACTTC
clone size: few; J gene: TRBJ1-5; D gene: TRBD1; V gene: TRBV4-1; CDR3 protein: CASSLNTGGWHQPQHF; CDR3 DNA: TGCGCCAGCAGCCTAAACACAGGGGGTTGGCATCAGCCCCAGCATTTT
clone size: few; J gene: TRBJ2-7; D gene: TRBD1; V gene: TRBV19; CDR3 protein: CASSLSTGREQYF; CDR3 DNA: TGTGCCAGTAGCCTCTCGACAGGGCGGGAGCAGTACTTC
clone size: NA; J gene: TRBJ2-7; D gene: TRBD2; V gene: TRBV30; CDR3 protein: CAWRDLSYQLAGGPREQYF; CDR3 DNA: TGTGCCTGGAGGGACCTTTCTTACCAACTAGCGGGGGGGCCTCGAGAGCAGTACTTC
clone size: NA; J gene: TRBJ2-7; D gene: TRBD1; V gene: TRBV27; CDR3 protein: CASSLSGTGGSWEQYF; CDR3 DNA: TGTGCCAGCAGTTTAAGTGGGACAGGGGGGTCTTGGGAGCAGTACTTC
clone size: few; J gene: TRBJ2-3; D gene: NA; V gene: TRBV18; CDR3 protein: CASSPGTTDTQYF; CDR3 DNA: TGTGCCAGCTCACCAGGGACCACAGATACGCAGTATTTT
clone size: NA; J gene: TRBJ1-2; D gene: TRBD1; V gene: TRBV4-1; CDR3 protein: CASSQGRGEYGYTF; CDR3 DNA: TGCGCCAGCAGCCAAGGCAGGGGGGAATATGGCTACACCTTC
clone size: few; J gene: TRBJ1-5; D gene: NA; V gene: TRBV30; CDR3 protein: CAWRDSGNQPQHF; CDR3 DNA: TGTGCCTGGAGGGACTCGGGCAATCAGCCCCAGCATTTT
clone size: NA; J gene: TRBJ2-1; D gene: TRBD2; V gene: TRBV6-5; CDR3 protein: CASSSPAGGPEQFF; CDR3 DNA: TGTGCCAGCAGCTCCCCAGCGGGGGGGCCTGAGCAGTTCTTC
clone size: once; J gene: TRBJ1-5; D gene: NA; V gene: TRBV25-1; CDR3 protein: CASSGRADLQPQHF; CDR3 DNA: TGTGCCAGCAGTGGAAGGGCCGATCTGCAGCCCCAGCATTTT
clone size: few; J gene: TRBJ1-2; D gene: NA; V gene: TRBV29-1; CDR3 protein: CSVGETGPSYGYTF; CDR3 DNA: TGCAGCGTCGGAGAAACAGGACCCAGCTATGGCTACACCTTC
clone size: few; J gene: TRBJ2-6; D gene: TRBD1; V gene: TRBV6-1; CDR3 protein: CASSSTGINVLTF; CDR3 DNA: TGTGCCAGCAGTTCGACAGGGATCAACGTCCTGACTTTC